This TCR beta chain was recorded in a study of T cells in Graves' hyperthyroidism and ophthalmopathy. Study at large: Peripheral blood draws took place at initial diagnosis, ahead of any treatment.

The V and J ends lost 7 bases and 3 bases, in that order; junction bases with no gene match: 5. The CDR3 is made up of 13 amino acids. In this sample, this clonotype turned up many times. TCR beta CDR3 sequences were amplified from RNA transcripts. During a first-round RT-PCR of the TCR CDR3, the HTBI primer set was used. TCRdb used MiXCR to reprocess the multiplex PCR reads, holding one entry per CDR3 protein. Of about 96,000 distinct CDR3 sequences listed, roughly 56% are singletons. Sequenced: blood. The chain uses TRBV12-3 or TRBV12-4 and TRBJ1-1, with 7 bases identical to TRBD1. The TCR sequence derives from a middle-aged woman with Graves' hyperthyroidism. CDR3 bases: TGTGCCAGCACCCTCAGGGGGTACACTGAAGCTTTCTTT. Its protein product is CASTLRGYTEAFF.